This record covers a single TCR beta chain. The authors' processing: Nucleated cell number was recorded as an estimate derived from reference gene primer amplification. The data were produced by immunoSEQ multiplex PCR, yet TCRdb's version contains in-frame clones alone and is incomplete. That table supplies the V and J calls and clone size; D and trimming were determined from the DNA. This sample yields more than 300,000 clones, of which around 86% are seen a single time; about 6% belongs to the top ten. The sample originates from a study of blood T cell repertoires in COVID-19. About the study: Sites across the United States, Italy and Spain contributed samples from acute and convalescent COVID-19. PBMCs, B-cell-depleted T cells, or T cells were the source of the cDNA or gDNA that made up the material.

The CDR3 spans 17 residues. The V and J ends lost 5 bases and 4 bases respectively, with 18 bases between them. Germline assignment: CDR1 MNHEY and CDR2 SMNVEV (reference sequence). Recruited during active infection, patients (from Seattle) were subsequently followed longitudinally. Sample: peripheral blood. The sequence was obtained from a woman in her forties or fifties with COVID-19, enrolled during active disease. The chain has TRBV27 and TRBJ1-6, with D uncertain. CDR3 amino acids: CASSSLGKTRYNSPLHF. The CDR3, as DNA: TGTGCCAGCAGTAGCCTGGGAAAAACTAGGTATAATTCACCCCTCCACTTT.